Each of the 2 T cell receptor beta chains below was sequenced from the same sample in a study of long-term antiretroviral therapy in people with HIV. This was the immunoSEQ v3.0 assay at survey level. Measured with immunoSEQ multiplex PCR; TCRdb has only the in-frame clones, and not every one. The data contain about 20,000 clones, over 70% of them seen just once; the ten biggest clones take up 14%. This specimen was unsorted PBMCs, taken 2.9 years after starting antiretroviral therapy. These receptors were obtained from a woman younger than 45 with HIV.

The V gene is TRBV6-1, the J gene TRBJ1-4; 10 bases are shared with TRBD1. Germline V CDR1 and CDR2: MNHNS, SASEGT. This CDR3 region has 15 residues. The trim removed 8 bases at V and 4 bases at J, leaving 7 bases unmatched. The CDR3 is CASEGQGVLNEKLFF. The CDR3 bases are TGTGCCAGCGAAGGACAGGGGGTGCTTAATGAAAAACTGTTTTTT.

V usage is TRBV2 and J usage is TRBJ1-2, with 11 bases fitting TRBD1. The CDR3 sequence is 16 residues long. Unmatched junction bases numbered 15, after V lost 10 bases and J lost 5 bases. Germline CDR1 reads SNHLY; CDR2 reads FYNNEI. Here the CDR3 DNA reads TGTGCCAACCTATTACGGAGGGACAGGGGGAAATATGGCTACACCTTC. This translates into CANLLRRDRGKYGYTF.